Below, 19 T cell receptor beta chains from the same sample are listed, as sequenced in a study of shared clonotypes between healthy human individuals. Naive CD8 cells comprised CD45RO-negative, CCR7-positively selected cells, excluding terminally differentiated effector memory CD45RA+ cells. The table came from immunoSEQ multiplex PCR; TCRdb's copy has only in-frame clones and leaves some out. The sample has 550,000 to 650,000 clones, 90% to 97% seen once. The specimen was naive CD8+ T cells sorted from blood. These receptors originate from a woman in her thirties in good health.

The J gene is TRBJ2-7, the V gene TRBV28, with a tentative D call TRBD1 (6 bases). V was shortened by 5 bases and J by 5 bases, with 16 bases between the two germline ends. Germline CDR1 and CDR2: MDHEN and SYDVKM. This CDR3 has 14 residues. The CDR3 here is CASSISAGADEQYF. The CDR3 DNA reads as TGTGCCAGCAGTATCTCGGCAGGGGCCGACGAGCAGTACTTC.

This chain connects TRBV4-1 to TRBJ2-1, with D possibly being TRBD1 (6 bases). In germline, CDR1 is MGHRA, CDR2 YSYEKL. With 2 bases removed from V and 2 bases from J, the gap between germline ends came to 10 bases. CDR3 length: 15 amino acids. CDR3 bases: TGCGCCAGCAGCCAAAGGCAGGGGACCTACAATGAGCAGTTCTTC. This sequence encodes CASSQRQGTYNEQFF.

The rearrangement joins TRBV4-1 to TRBJ2-1; TRBD1 agrees at 8 bases. Per germline, CDR1 MGHRA and CDR2 YSYEKL. V lost 4 bases and J lost 0; bases outside the gene matches: 2. CDR3 length: 15 amino acids. The CDR3 DNA reads as TGCGCCAGCAGCCTTACAGGGGGCTCCTACAATGAGCAGTTCTTC. It specifies CASSLTGGSYNEQFF.

V usage is TRBV11-2 and J usage is TRBJ2-2, with 9 nucleotides matching TRBD1. Losses at the gene ends were 0 bases for V and 4 bases for J; bases not matched to a gene: 0. Germline V gene data show CDR1 as SGHAT and CDR2 as FQNNGV. The CDR3 has 15 residues. The CDR3 DNA follows: TGTGCCAGCAGCTTAGAACAGGGGGCCACCGGGGAGCTGTTTTTT. Its translation: CASSLEQGATGELFF.

This chain uses TRBV7-9 with TRBJ2-3; TRBD1 agrees at 7 bases. The CDR3 contains 17 residues. Losses at the gene ends were 0 bases for V and 4 bases for J; bases not matched to a gene: 10. Germline V lookup: CDR1 SEHNR, CDR2 FQNEAQ (reference sequence). For the CDR3, the DNA is TGTGCCAGCAGCTTAGCGAGGCAAAGGGGGCTGTCAGATACGCAGTATTTT. Translated, it gives CASSLARQRGLSDTQYF.

The table lists this clone with a few counts. Other DNA variants within this sample encode the same CDR3. The chain joins TRBV5-1 to TRBJ2-2; no clear D. Per the germline V gene, CDR1 is SGHRS and CDR2 is YFSETQ. The CDR3 sequence is 12 residues long. The ends were cut back, 0 bases at V and 7 bases at J, with 4 bases in the middle. The CDR3 reads CASSLAGGELFF. CDR3 DNA sequence: TGCGCCAGCAGCTTGGCCGGCGGGGAGCTGTTTTTT. Complete variable domain (other parts from reference TRBV5-1 and TRBJ2-2): KAGVTQTPRYLIKTRGQQVTLSCSPISGHRSVSWYQQTPGQGLQFLFEYFSETQRNKGNFPGRFSGRQFSNSRSEMNVSTLELGDSALYLCASSLAGGELFFGEGSRLTVL.

The chain joins TRBV29-1 to TRBJ2-5; TRBD1 is a possible D gene (5 bases). The J call may be incorrect, as the DNA end agrees better with TRBJ2-7. This CDR3 has 12 residues. Germline lookup yields CDR1 SQVTM and CDR2 ANQGSEA. CDR3 DNA: TGCAGCGTTTTGGCAGGGAATTACGAGCAGTACTTC. Residues: CSVLAGNYEQYF.

Worth noting for this clone: Other DNA variants within this sample encode the same CDR3. This chain connects TRBV2 to TRBJ1-5, with 7 bases lining up with TRBD1. Looked up from germline, CDR1 is SNHLY and CDR2 is FYNNEI. There are 15 residues in the CDR3. V was clipped by 4 bases and J by 2 bases; unmatched bases: 5. The CDR3 DNA reads as TGTGCCAGCAGTGGACAGGGTGCGGGCAATCAGCCCCAGCATTTT. This sequence encodes CASSGQGAGNQPQHF.

The chain couples TRBV5-6 to TRBJ2-7, with TRBD2 as a possible D gene (5 bases). This CDR3 contains 15 residues. Trimming took 1 base from V and 6 from J, leaving 17 bases between them. The germline gives CDR1 SGHDT, CDR2 YYEEEE. The CDR3 spells CASSLSPGKAGEQYF. As DNA, the CDR3 is TGTGCCAGCAGCTTGTCGCCAGGTAAGGCGGGCGAGCAGTACTTC.

This clone appeared once. Given a much more abundant clone one base away, this may be a read error. Other DNA sequences in this specimen translate into the identical CDR3. This chain joins TRBV13 and TRBJ2-7; unclear D gene. CDR1 is PRHDT and CDR2 is FYEKMQ in the germline V gene (reference sequence). Deletions cut 4 bases from V and 0 bases from J, with 1 base between. The CDR3 length is 11 residues. The CDR3 region has the DNA TGTGCCAGCAGCTACTCCTACGAGCAGTACTTC. Translation gives CASSYSYEQYF.

The chain is built from TRBV5-1 and TRBJ2-3, with 13 nucleotides matching TRBD2. This CDR3 contains 16 residues. CDR1 is SGHRS, CDR2 YFSETQ, per germline. J lost 3 bases, V lost 4 bases, and 5 bases had no gene match. The CDR3 bases are TGCGCCAGCAGCGCTCGACTAGCGGGAGGTACAGATACGCAGTATTTT. Amino acid sequence: CASSARLAGGTDTQYF.

A word on this clone: Other DNA sequences in the sample encode the same CDR3. V usage is TRBV28 and J usage is TRBJ1-5; weak D call: TRBD1 (6 bases). The CDR3 consists of 15 residues. Germline V gene sequence: CDR1 MDHEN, CDR2 SYDVKM. V lost 2 bases, J lost 2 bases, and 10 bases lay in between. The CDR3 protein is CASSLRGAGNQPQHF. The CDR3 DNA is TGTGCCAGCAGTTTACGGGGGGCGGGCAATCAGCCCCAGCATTTT.

The V and J genes are TRBV4-1 and TRBJ1-1; TRBD1 might be the D (6 bases). The CDR3 consists of 15 residues. CDR1 is MGHRA and CDR2 is YSYEKL in the germline V gene. Trimming cost V 6 bases and J 5 bases, with 19 bases left between them. CDR3 region: CASSPEGGKETEAFF. CDR3 bases: TGCGCCAGCAGTCCTGAAGGGGGAAAGGAGACTGAAGCTTTCTTT.

The chain joins TRBV7-9 to TRBJ2-2; D assignment may be TRBD1 or TRBD2 (7 bases each). V dropped 4 bases and J dropped 0 bases, with 15 bases sitting between them. The CDR3 contains 17 residues. The V gene's germline CDR1 is SEHNR and CDR2 FQNEAQ (reference sequence). The CDR3 loop is CASSSRPGGANTGELFF. CDR3 nucleotides: TGTGCCAGCAGCTCAAGACCAGGGGGGGCGAACACCGGGGAGCTGTTTTTT.

The chain links TRBV14 to TRBJ2-1; 8 bases map to TRBD2. V trimming: 5 bases; J trimming: 8 bases; junction bases outside the gene matches: 11. Looked up from germline, CDR1 is SGHDN and CDR2 is FVKESK. The CDR3 is 15 residues long. The CDR3 nucleotides read TGTGCCAGCAGCTTGACGGGAGGGCCGGGCGATGAGCAGTTCTTC. This codes for CASSLTGGPGDEQFF. The full variable domain, in which reference TRBV14 and TRBJ2-1 provide the parts outside the CDR3, is EAGVTQFPSHSVIEKGQTVTLRCDPISGHDNLYWYRRVMGKEIKFLLHFVKESKQDESGMPNNRFLAERTGGTYSTLKVQPAELEDSGVYFCASSLTGGPGDEQFFGPGTRLTVL.

The V and J genes are TRBV15 and TRBJ2-7; D might be TRBD1 or TRBD2, each matching 5 bases. The germline gives CDR1 LNHNV, CDR2 YYDKDF (reference sequence). This CDR3 contains 14 residues. V lost 5 bases, J lost 5 bases, and 16 bases lay in between. Here the CDR3 DNA reads TGTGCCACCAGCGTTCGGGGCGAGCGACACGAGCAGTACTTC. Translation gives CATSVRGERHEQYF.

With regard to this clone: At one of its ends the junction is not consistent with the germline gene, which may arise from a read error. At the DNA level, this CDR3 is encoded by other sequences in the same sample as well. DNA of the CDR3: TGTGCCAGCAGTTTGGGACTAGCGGCATACAATGAGCAGTTCTTC. Protein: CASSLGLAAYNEQFF. The V gene is TRBV5-8, the J gene TRBJ2-1; 11 nucleotides agree with TRBD2. The CDR3 totals 15 residues. Looked up from germline, CDR1 is SGHTS and CDR2 is YDEGEE.

This clone was observed a handful of times. The chain couples TRBV10-1 to TRBJ2-3; TRBD2 is a possible D gene (6 bases). The V end lost 0 bases, the J end lost 6 bases, and 7 bases lay between the germline ends. The CDR3 consists of 13 residues. Germline V gene lookup returns CDR1 WNHNN and CDR2 SYGVQD (reference sequence). The CDR3 sequence is CASSESAGDTQYF. CDR3 DNA sequence: TGCGCCAGCAGTGAGTCGGCGGGGGATACGCAGTATTTT.

Concerning this clone: The same CDR3 arises from other DNA sequences in this sample as well. The chain carries TRBV27 and TRBJ1-1; maybe TRBD1 (6 bases). The CDR3 loop spans 14 amino acids. The germline V gene has CDR1 MNHEY and CDR2 SMNVEV (reference sequence). V lost 2 bases and J 0 bases, leaving 7 bases between the germline ends. The CDR3 DNA reads TGTGCCAGCAGTTTAACAGGGTTGAACACTGAAGCTTTCTTT. This translates into CASSLTGLNTEAFF.